What follows is one T cell receptor (beta chain) and its context. The antigen remains unidentified. The data are from a study of shared clonotypes between healthy human individuals. Findings and limits, study-wide: Generation probabilities of non-shared clonotypes were lower (relative to those shared by all four donors). Naive CD4 clonotype sharing across four donors was 4% to 5%.

Measured with immunoSEQ multiplex PCR; TCRdb has only the in-frame clones, and not every one. The profile shows millions of clones, roughly 94% of them singletons. This CDR3 is 14 amino acids long. Between the trimmed V and J ends, which lost 7 bases and 1 base, there was a span of 13 bases. The germline V gene encodes CDR1 SEHNR and CDR2 FQNEAQ (reference sequence). The sequence was collected from a young man in good health. Sequenced material: naive CD4+ T cells sorted from blood. Indicated subset: CD45RA+ positively selected. The V call is TRBV7-9, the J call TRBJ1-1; possible D gene TRBD1, 6 bases. The CDR3, as DNA: TGTGCCAGCACCCTGGGGGCACAGAACACTGAAGCTTTCTTT. Amino acid sequence: CASTLGAQNTEAFF.